The T cell receptor beta chain under discussion was sequenced for a study of neurological immune-mediated disorders. Study-wide results and caveats: HTLV-1-associated myelopathy displayed the greatest TCR clonal expansion, and multiple sclerosis exhibited the smallest, lower than that of healthy controls. Private repertoires in all groups were suggested by the finding that expanded clones across subjects shared no CDR3 amino acid sequences.

Synthesis of cDNA used 5'RACE (with 10-nucleotide random UMIs). MiXCR was run by TCRdb on the 5' RACE reads, yielding one entry per CDR3 protein. The data hold 64,000 or so distinct CDR3 sequences, with roughly 10% observed a single time. Trimming took 0 bases from V and 3 from J, leaving 10 bases between them. The CDR3 extends over 14 amino acids. Germline V gene sequence: CDR1 SGDLS, CDR2 YYNGEE. This clonotype was recorded many times. Its antigen is not identified. As to time point: longitudinal time-point 1 (baseline). This sequence originates from a man aged 25-40 years in good health. The chain joins TRBV9 to TRBJ2-7, with a weak D call TRBD2 (5 bases). The sequencing sample was made of PBMCs. Here the CDR3 DNA reads TGTGCCAGCAGCGTAGCGGGGAGAAGCTACGAGCAGTACTTC. Translated: CASSVAGRSYEQYF. Filled out from reference TRBV9 and TRBJ2-7, the complete variable domain reads DSGVTQTPKHLITATGQRVTLRCSPRSGDLSVYWYQQSLDQGLQFLIQYYNGEERAKGNILERFSAQQFPDLHSELNLSSLELGDSALYFCASSVAGRSYEQYFGPGTRLTVT.